These 5 T cell receptor beta chains were all obtained from the same sample, sequenced in a study of identical twins (dated by TCRdb to the mid-2010s). Library creation used 5' RACE. Sequenced using an Illumina HiSeq 2000. TCRdb reprocessed the public reads (quality trimming at Q25 with fastp, clone calling with MiXCR) and kept in-frame beta chains. Rows merge per CDR3 protein into single entries with the most common DNA and genes. The sample table lists 550,000 to 800,000 distinct CDR3 sequences, under 8.5% of them with a count of one. Roughly 1.6% of the sample rests with the top ten. Separately, the same data were catalogued under a study of yellow fever vaccine responses in identical twins.

The sequencing input was PBMCs. The receptors come from a woman younger than 35 in good health.

This clonotype showed up just a few times. This chain connects TRBV11-1 to TRBJ2-1, with 11 bases lining up with TRBD2. Germline CDR1 reads SGHAT; CDR2 reads FQDESV (reference sequence). The CDR3 runs to 18 residues. J was trimmed by 3 bases and V by 5 bases; bases with no gene match: 12. In DNA form, the CDR3 reads TGTGCCAGCAGCCCCCTGGTGCTTCTAGCGGGAGGCTACAATGAGCAGTTCTTC. Protein sequence: CASSPLVLLAGGYNEQFF.

The gene calls are TRBV9 and TRBJ1-1; 9 positions match TRBD1. Looked up from germline, CDR1 is SGDLS and CDR2 is YYNGEE. The CDR3 has 17 amino acids. V was pared by 1 base and J by 1 base, with 8 bases of the junction left unmatched. CDR3 DNA: TGTGCCAGCAGCGTAATACAGGGGGCGAAGGGGAACACTGAAGCTTTCTTT. This encodes CASSVIQGAKGNTEAFF.

This clonotype was counted many times. J is TRBJ1-6 and V is TRBV27; the D is unclear. Trimming took off 8 bases at V and 8 bases at J, with 16 bases between the two ends. The CDR3 has 14 residues. The V gene's germline CDR1 is MNHEY and CDR2 SMNVEV (reference sequence). Here the CDR3 DNA reads TGTGCCAGCTCGGCTCGGGCCGGGGATTCACCCCTCCACTTT. This codes for CASSARAGDSPLHF.

The chain joins TRBV29-1 to TRBJ2-2; D perhaps matches TRBD2 (6 bases). Trimming shortened V by 3 bases and J by 1 base, and 9 bases separated the two germline ends. Germline CDR1 SQVTM, CDR2 ANQGSEA. This CDR3 is 14 amino acids long. Here the CDR3 DNA reads TGCAGCGTTGAGGGGACTGGGAACACCGGGGAGCTGTTTTTT. This sequence encodes CSVEGTGNTGELFF.

This clonotype has only a few counts. This chain uses TRBV9 with TRBJ2-1; D uncertain. Germline CDR1 is SGDLS and CDR2 is YYNGEE. The CDR3 has 15 residues. With 4 bases removed from V and 6 bases from J, the gap between germline ends came to 17 bases. The CDR3 nucleotides are TGTGCCAGCAGCTCCCGTCCTCTAGGGCTCAATGAGCAGTTCTTC. It codes for CASSSRPLGLNEQFF.